This T cell receptor beta chain was sequenced in a study of T cells in Graves' hyperthyroidism and ophthalmopathy. Amplification of TCR beta CDR3 regions was performed using RNA transcripts as template. First-round RT-PCR of the TCR CDR3 relied on the HTBI primer set. TCRdb used MiXCR to reprocess the multiplex PCR reads, holding one entry per CDR3 protein. Among over 650,000 distinct CDR3 sequences, less than 20% were seen once, and the ten largest hold approximately 8.4%. Trimming took 5 bases from V and 7 from J, leaving 11 bases between them. The CDR3 is 12 residues long. The germline CDR1 and CDR2 sequences are MDHEN and SYDVKM.

The receptor's source is a man aged 18 to 29 with Graves' hyperthyroidism. Sequences were obtained from blood. The chain links TRBV28 to TRBJ1-2, with D maybe TRBD1 (5 bases). CDR3 amino acids: CASSTVGGGYTF. The CDR3 bases are TGTGCCAGCAGTACCGTCGGGGGTGGCTACACCTTC.